This T cell receptor beta chain was recovered during a study of cytomegalovirus exposure and HLA in healthy donors (dated by TCRdb to about 2017). Study-level background: In an earlier analysis of fewer than 750 of the donors, 276 Gb of sequence data and approximately 100 million unique TCR beta sequences from 150 million to 200 million T cells were reported. Approximately 310 gigabases of sequencing data and about 92 million unique TCR sequences made up an early release that covered 500 to 700 HLA-typed donors. Among the approximately 430 genotyped donors, approximately 77% belonged to the genetic ancestry cluster associated with self-reported Caucasian donors. The study was designed to test whether signatures of past pathogen exposure could be identified by cataloging public T cell receptors. The study profiled the T cell repertoires of under 700 subjects by immunosequencing and related them to cytomegalovirus serostatus. A separate validation cohort of about 110 different subjects was used in addition to the approximately 640-subject first cohort. High-throughput TCR immunosequencing, statistical association of individual TCRs with disease status, and machine learning were combined to predict cytomegalovirus infection status. A later analysis re-examined previously published TCR beta repertoires from over 500 donors and added high-resolution HLA genotyping to investigate patterns of TCR occurrence. In the later analysis, no new phenotypic data were used to find candidate immune exposures; instead, reliance was placed on TCR beta sequences and their occurrence across donors. An earlier analysis of some 600 of the donors applied high-throughput TCR beta sequencing to assess whether each TCR beta V gene segment acted as functional or pseudogenic. Donor age, sex, ethnicity and CMV serostatus were compiled together with the repertoire data. In a later genetic analysis, genome-wide SNP genotypes for about three fifths of the roughly 670 donors were used, and that subset was treated as a discovery cohort. All discovery cohort repertoires had been generated on a single sequencing platform. Class I and class II HLA loci were covered by the typing at four-digit resolution. The number of donors typed differed by locus, with 629-630 for A, B, C, DRB1 and DQB1, about 500 for DQA1, over 600 for DPA1, and around 460 for DPB1. About five DR-DQ haplotypes were treated as single units for association and clustering because of strong linkage in the cohort. On average, about 200,000 unique TCR beta nucleotide sequences were sequenced per donor among 350 to 400 genotyped donors of the cohort, with 15% to 20% of those sequences being non-productive.

The CDR3 spans 19 residues, from the cysteine through the phenylalanine. Kept here is only the CDR3 DNA, which spans 57 bases and is read in frame from base 1. CDR1 and CDR2 are drawn from the germline V gene: WSHSY, SAAADI. Relative to germline, V is 5 bases shorter and J is 1 base shorter, with 24 bases between their ends. Points on this clone: The antigen this receptor binds is unknown.

Libraries came from the immunoSEQ multiplex PCR assay. The multiplex PCR relied on a mix of 60 forward primers for TCR Vbeta segments and 13 reverse primers for TCR Jbeta segments. Amplification of the CDR3 region of rearranged TCR beta genes was performed with a multiplex PCR assay on genomic DNA. On the Illumina HiSeq System, the amplified TCR beta libraries were sequenced as 87-base-pair reads. The source study handled its data this way. A later analysis tallied 75 million to 85 million unique TCR beta chains across the 600 to 700 repertoires, and 10 million to 11 million of those chains were shared by two or more donors. Raw reads were error-corrected and collapsed into unique sequences by a nearest-neighbor algorithm in which closely related sequences were merged to remove PCR and sequencing errors. V, D and J gene segments were assigned by aligning CDR3 sequences to IMGT reference sequences. For a sequence to be retained, at least a six-nucleotide match to both a V gene segment and a J gene segment was required. A rearrangement counted as productive if the CDR3 had no stop codons and remained in frame with V and J, and every other rearrangement counted as non-productive. CDR3 was defined according to IMGT convention as the region running from the second conserved V-encoded cysteine to the conserved J-encoded phenylalanine. The earlier analysis of some 540 of the donors excluded any sequence lacking an unambiguous match to a single V gene segment. An earlier analysis of over 450 of the donors classified V segments as functional when productive rearrangements were above 56.7% and as segregating when the standard deviation between donors was above 5%. A statistical classification framework was built for diagnosing cytomegalovirus status from the catalog of TCR beta chain sequences. In a later analysis, V and J genes were assigned by comparing TCR nucleotide sequences against IMGT/GENE-DB human TR gene sequences. In a later analysis, CDR3 sequences and most-parsimonious VDJ recombination scenarios were assigned using the TCRdist pipeline. In a later analysis, each TCR beta chain was defined by its CDR3 amino acid sequence together with its V-gene family, and reads lacking a unique V-gene family were excluded. To address suspected cross-contamination and a sequencing artifact, a later analysis removed a few hundred highly shared, low-generation-probability nucleotide sequences. For each public chain, a later analysis derived a clonal expansion index from normalized ranks of inferred template counts within each repertoire. In a later analysis, generation probabilities were computed with a VDJ recombination model fitted to out-of-frame rearrangements, and the resulting probabilities were checked against IGoR. Hypergeometric tests were used in a later analysis to score TCR-TCR, TCR-HLA and TCR-CMV co-occurrence, with a repertoire-size bias correction applied to the TCR pairs. A later analysis estimated false discovery rates by permuting HLA or CMV assignments 20 times. In a later analysis, co-occurring TCRs were grouped using DBSCAN, with TCRdist sequence similarity added in when clustering inside HLA-allele-positive subsets. Co-occurrence clustering excluded repertoires with fewer than 30,000 or more than 120,000 public chains, plus five with anomalous nucleotide sharing. TCRdb took this table from immuneACCESS and kept in-frame rearrangements with V and J called. Such tables lack part of the clones; where checked against another copy, unresolved V genes explain under half of the gap, and the rest is unexplained. That table is the source of V, J and clone size, and D and trimming were worked out from the DNA. The sample table includes about 53,000 clones. Roughly 2% of the sample comes from the top ten.

The cohort comprised 666 healthy bone marrow donors. Cohort members were all nominally healthy when sampled, although unrecorded immune exposures were likely present. The donor tested CMV seronegative and was one of the 352 seronegative cohort members. Every donor gave a peripheral blood sample, and the peripheral blood mononuclear cells from that sample were used for TCR beta sequencing. Genomic DNA was extracted from the blood cell samples with the Qiagen DNeasy Blood Extraction Kit. The paper's findings and limits, for the study overall: In an earlier analysis of approximately 600 of the donors, most TCR beta V segments were observed in productive rearrangements about 87% or about 30% of the time, broadly matching IMGT annotations. A group of highly shared sequence variants was considered likely to be a technical artifact of the sequencing pipeline. Only TCR beta chains were sequenced in this cohort, and the absence of alpha or paired-chain data limited detectable features. A total of 164 TCR beta chains were listed by the study as associated with cytomegalovirus. The only immune exposure information available for the cohort was CMV serostatus. The classifier was reported to diagnose cytomegalovirus status with high specificity and sensitivity in both the original and validation cohorts. HLA typing was unavailable for some donors at each locus, so association tests used only the typed subset. Most TCR sequences were seen in very few donors, while some public TCRs were found in many individuals. Linkage disequilibrium might explain the correlated functional status among segregating V segments, but an unknown experimental factor could not be ruled out. Compared with the approximately 720-donor mean, donors in an Asian-associated ancestry cluster had fewer N-insertions in productive TCRs, according to a later genetic analysis. The authors suggested that the approach could potentially be generalized to other disease states and immunological phenotypes. Some IMGT-functional V segments, including TRBV6-2 and TRBV6-3, could not be distinguished by the 87-base-pair reads and were therefore excluded. A further reported finding was that TCR beta sequences accurately predicted the HLA-A and HLA-B alleles for most subjects in the first cohort. At a false discovery rate of 0.05, a later analysis linked some 17,000 TCR beta sequences to specific HLA alleles. Presence/absence analyses assumed roughly uniform sequencing depth across donors, an assumption that may not hold. When HLA alleles, especially DR and DQ, strongly co-occurred, TCR associations were difficult to assign to individual alleles. An association between a missense DCLRE1C variant and V-gene and J-gene trimming of TCR beta chains was found in a later genetic analysis and replicated in an independent cohort. Because counts were too low, roughly 18 rarely observed V segments, including chromosome 9 orphons, were left out of the earlier analysis of a few hundred of the donors. A later analysis reported that several top co-occurrence clusters appeared linked to parvovirus B19, influenza, CMV and Epstein-Barr virus. A later analysis found that HLA-associated TCR beta chains were more clonally expanded and had lower generation probabilities than equally common non-associated chains. In a later analysis, the rate of TCR association differed among HLA loci, with DRB1 alleles having the most associated TCRs and HLA-C alleles having the fewest. According to a later analysis, most CMV-associated TCR beta chains appeared to be HLA-restricted, and the HLA associations seemed to be driven largely by CMV exposure. In vitro tests confirmed that a few of the cytomegalovirus-associated TCR beta chains recognize cytomegalovirus antigens.

This sequence was found in a woman in her late teens or twenties in good health and CMV-seronegative. The sample taken for sequencing was PBMCs. The chain was built from TRBV10-2 and TRBJ1-5, and perhaps TRBD1 as D gene, on 5 matching bases. The CDR3 in this case is CASSPLRGGSFSSNQPQHF. The sequenced DNA: TGCGCCAGCAGTCCCTTAAGGGGTGGCTCCTTCTCCAGCAATCAGCCCCAGCATTTT.